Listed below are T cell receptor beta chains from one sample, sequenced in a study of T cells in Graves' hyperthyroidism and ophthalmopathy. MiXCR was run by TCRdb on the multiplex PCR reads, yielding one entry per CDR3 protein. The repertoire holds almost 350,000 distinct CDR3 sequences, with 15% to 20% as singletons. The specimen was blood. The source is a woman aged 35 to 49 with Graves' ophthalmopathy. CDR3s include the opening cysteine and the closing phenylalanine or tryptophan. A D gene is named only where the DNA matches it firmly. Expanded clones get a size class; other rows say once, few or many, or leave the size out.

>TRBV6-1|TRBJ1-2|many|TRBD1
CASRFLYGTVGYTF
TGTGCCAGCAGATTTTTATACGGGACAGTTGGCTACACCTTC
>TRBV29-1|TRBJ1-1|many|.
CSVLSKIGTEAFF
TGCAGCGTTCTGTCCAAAATCGGCACTGAAGCTTTCTTT
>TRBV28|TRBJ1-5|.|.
CASSSGRSGNQPQHF
TGTGCCAGCAGTTCCGGCAGATCGGGCAATCAGCCCCAGCATTTT
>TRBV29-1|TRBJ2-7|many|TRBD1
CSVLLQGASEQYF
TGCAGCGTCCTTTTGCAGGGGGCGTCAGAGCAGTACTTC
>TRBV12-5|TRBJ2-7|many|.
CASGLVKGGAYEQYF
TGTGCTAGTGGTTTGGTAAAGGGCGGAGCTTACGAGCAGTACTTC
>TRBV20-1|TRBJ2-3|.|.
CSAIESNADTQYF
TGCAGTGCTATTGAATCGAACGCAGATACGCAGTATTTT
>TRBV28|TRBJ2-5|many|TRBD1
CASSGQGETQYF
TGTGCCAGCAGTGGACAGGGGGAGACCCAGTACTTC
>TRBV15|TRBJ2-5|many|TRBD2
CATSRVPGGPGETQYF
TGTGCCACCAGCAGAGTGCCGGGAGGGCCAGGGGAGACCCAGTACTTC
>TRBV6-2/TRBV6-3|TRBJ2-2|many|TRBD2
CASSYSAGTSGSSGELFF
TGTGCCAGCAGTTACTCGGCCGGGACTAGCGGGTCCTCCGGGGAGCTGTTTTTT
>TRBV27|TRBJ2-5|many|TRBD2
CASNPTSGRAGQETQYF
TGTGCCAGCAACCCGACTAGCGGGAGGGCCGGACAAGAGACCCAGTACTTC
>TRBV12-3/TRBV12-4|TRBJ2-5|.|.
CASSPASGDQETQYF
TGTGCCAGCAGTCCAGCTTCCGGGGACCAAGAGACCCAGTACTTC
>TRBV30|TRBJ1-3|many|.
CAWSRDASGNTIYF
TGTGCCTGGAGTCGGGACGCCTCTGGAAACACCATATATTTT
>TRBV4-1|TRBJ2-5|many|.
CASSQQPGPVQETQYF
TGCGCCAGCAGCCAACAGCCCGGACCCGTCCAAGAGACCCAGTACTTC
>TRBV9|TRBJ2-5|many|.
CASSPRPGETQYF
TGTGCCAGCAGCCCAAGACCGGGGGAGACCCAGTACTTC
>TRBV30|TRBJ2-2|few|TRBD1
CAWSVGRTGFTGELFF
TGTGCCTGGAGTGTCGGAAGGACAGGTTTCACCGGGGAGCTGTTTTTT
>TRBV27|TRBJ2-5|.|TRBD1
CASSLLSDRGETQYF
TGTGCCAGCAGTTTACTCTCGGACAGGGGAGAGACCCAGTACTTC
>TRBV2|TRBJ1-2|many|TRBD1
CASGTGAANYGHTF
TGTGCCAGCGGGACAGGAGCGGCTAACTATGGCCACACCTTC
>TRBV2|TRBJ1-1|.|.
CASTLDHTEAFF
TGTGCCAGCACCCTAGACCACACTGAAGCTTTCTTT
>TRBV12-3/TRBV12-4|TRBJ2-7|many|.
CASSRRGLNEQYF
TGTGCCAGCTCGCGCCGAGGTCTCAACGAGCAGTACTTC
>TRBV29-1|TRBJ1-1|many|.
CSVDVREMNTEAFF
TGCAGCGTTGATGTACGAGAGATGAACACTGAAGCTTTCTTT
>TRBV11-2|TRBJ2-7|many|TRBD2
CASSFTRASGAYEQYF
TGTGCCAGCAGCTTTACCAGAGCTAGCGGCGCCTACGAGCAGTACTTC
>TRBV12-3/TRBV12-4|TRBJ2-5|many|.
CASATLETQYF
TGTGCCAGCGCCACTCTGGAGACCCAGTACTTC
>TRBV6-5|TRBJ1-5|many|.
CASSYGVNQPQHF
TGTGCCAGCAGCTACGGGGTGAATCAGCCCCAGCATTTT
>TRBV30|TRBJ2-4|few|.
CAWSVLAKNIQYF
TGTGCCTGGTCGGTTCTAGCCAAAAACATTCAGTACTTC
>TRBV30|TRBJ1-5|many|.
CAWSVRQGNQPQHF
TGTGCCTGGAGTGTACGGCAGGGGAATCAGCCCCAGCATTTT
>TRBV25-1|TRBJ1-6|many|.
CASNGVGGNSPLHF
TGTGCCAGCAATGGGGTCGGAGGGAATTCACCCCTCCACTTT
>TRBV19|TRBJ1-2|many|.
CASSTSLNYGYTF
TGTGCCAGTAGTACCTCACTTAACTATGGCTACACCTTC
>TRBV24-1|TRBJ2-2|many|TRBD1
CATSNTPTGVGTGELFF
TGTGCCACCAGTAACACACCGACAGGGGTGGGGACCGGGGAGCTGTTTTTT
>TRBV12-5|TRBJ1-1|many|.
CASGFGGTTHTEAFF
TGTGCTAGTGGTTTCGGGGGGACTACCCACACTGAAGCTTTCTTT
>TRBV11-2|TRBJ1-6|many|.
CASSFNSPLHF
TGTGCCAGCAGCTTCAATTCACCCCTCCACTTT
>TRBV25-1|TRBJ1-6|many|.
CASSEIDRLNSPLHF
TGTGCCAGCAGTGAAATCGACAGACTGAATTCACCCCTCCACTTT
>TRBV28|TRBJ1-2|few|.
CASSSYNRNGYTF
TGTGCCAGCAGTTCCTATAACAGGAATGGCTACACCTTC
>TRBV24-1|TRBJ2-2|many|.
CATSDYGEVAGELFF
TGTGCCACCAGTGATTACGGTGAAGTGGCCGGGGAGCTGTTTTTT
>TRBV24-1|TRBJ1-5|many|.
CATSVAGNQPQHF
TGTGCCACCAGTGTGGCGGGGAATCAGCCCCAGCATTTT
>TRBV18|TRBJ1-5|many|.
CASSPGSIQPQHF
TGTGCCAGCTCACCCGGAAGTATTCAGCCCCAGCATTTT
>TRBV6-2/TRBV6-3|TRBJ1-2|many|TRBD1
CASGGQRLFYGYTF
TGTGCCAGCGGGGGACAGAGACTATTCTATGGCTACACCTTC
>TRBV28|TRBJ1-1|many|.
CASNTQGPVGGTEAFF
TGTGCCAGCAACACACAGGGACCGGTCGGGGGCACTGAAGCTTTCTTT
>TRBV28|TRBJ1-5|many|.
CASSLRGLVQPQHF
TGTGCCAGCAGTTTGCGGGGATTGGTCCAGCCCCAGCATTTT
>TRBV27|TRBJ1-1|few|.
CASSTPDRWNTEAFF
TGTGCCAGCAGTACACCAGACAGGTGGAACACTGAAGCTTTCTTT
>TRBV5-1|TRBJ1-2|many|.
CASSHDRVYGYTF
TGCGCCAGCAGCCATGACAGAGTCTATGGCTACACCTTC
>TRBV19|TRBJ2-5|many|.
CASSIHNQETQYF
TGTGCCAGTAGTATACACAATCAAGAGACCCAGTACTTC
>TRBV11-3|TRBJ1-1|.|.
CASSAAGVPNTEAFF
TGTGCCAGCAGCGCCGCCGGGGTTCCGAACACTGAAGCTTTCTTT
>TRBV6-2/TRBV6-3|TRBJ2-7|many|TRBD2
CASRNDGGTSGTTRHF
TGTGCCAGCAGGAACGACGGGGGGACTAGCGGGACCACGCGCCACTTC
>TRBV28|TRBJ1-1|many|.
CASSLESEAFF
TGTGCCAGCAGTTTGGAGTCTGAAGCTTTCTTT
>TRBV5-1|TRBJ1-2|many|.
CASSLEPNNYGYTF
TGCGCCAGCAGCTTGGAACCGAATAACTATGGCTACACCTTC
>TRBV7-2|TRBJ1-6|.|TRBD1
CASSQGRQGDSPLHF
TGTGCCAGCAGCCAAGGCCGACAGGGGGATTCACCCCTCCACTTT
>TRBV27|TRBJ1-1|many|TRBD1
CASRKTGVNTEAFF
TGTGCCAGCAGAAAGACAGGGGTTAATACTGAAGCTTTCTTT
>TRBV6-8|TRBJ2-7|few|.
CASSYTISGSEQYF
TGTGCCAGCAGTTATACGATTTCGGGCTCCGAGCAGTACTTC
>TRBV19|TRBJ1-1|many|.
CASSSGTFNTEAFF
TGTGCCAGTAGTTCCGGGACATTTAACACTGAAGCTTTCTTT
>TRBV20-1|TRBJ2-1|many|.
CSAGDYNEQFF
TGCAGTGCTGGGGACTACAATGAGCAGTTCTTC
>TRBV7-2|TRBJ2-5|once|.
CASSPDWLQETQYF
TGTGCCAGCAGCCCGGACTGGTTACAGGAGACCCAGTACTTC
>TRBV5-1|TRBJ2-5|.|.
CASSLREPSPETQYF
TGCGCCAGCAGCTTGCGGGAACCCTCCCCCGAGACCCAGTACTTC
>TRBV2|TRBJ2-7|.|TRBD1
CASSGRDSDTYEQYF
TGTGCCAGCAGTGGTAGGGACAGTGATACCTACGAGCAGTACTTC
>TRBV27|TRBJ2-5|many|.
CASSLLGEETQYF
TGTGCCAGCAGTTTATTAGGAGAGGAGACCCAGTACTTC
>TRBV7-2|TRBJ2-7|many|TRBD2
CASSRRSGGSYEQYF
TGTGCCAGCAGCAGAAGGAGCGGGGGTTCCTACGAGCAGTACTTC